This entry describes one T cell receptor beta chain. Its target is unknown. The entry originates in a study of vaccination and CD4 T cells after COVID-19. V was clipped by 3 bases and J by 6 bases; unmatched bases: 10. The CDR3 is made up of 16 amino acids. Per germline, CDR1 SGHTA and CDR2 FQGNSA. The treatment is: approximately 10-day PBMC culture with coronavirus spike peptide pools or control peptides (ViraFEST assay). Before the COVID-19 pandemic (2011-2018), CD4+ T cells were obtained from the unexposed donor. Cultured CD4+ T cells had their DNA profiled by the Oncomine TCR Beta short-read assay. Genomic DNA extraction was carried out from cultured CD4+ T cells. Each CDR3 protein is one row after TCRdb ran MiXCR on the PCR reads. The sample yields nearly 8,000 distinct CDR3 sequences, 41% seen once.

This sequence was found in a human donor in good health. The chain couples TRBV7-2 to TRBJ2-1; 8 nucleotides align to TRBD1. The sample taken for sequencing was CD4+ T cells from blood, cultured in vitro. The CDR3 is CASSFNGGQGGNEQFF. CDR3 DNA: TGTGCCAGCAGCTTTAATGGTGGACAGGGAGGCAATGAGCAGTTCTTC.